The 29 T cell receptor beta chains given below trace back to one sample, sequenced in a study of response to subunit inactivated influenza vaccine (dated by TCRdb to the late 2010s). Receptor amplification or capture employed RT-PCR. Sequencer: Illumina HiSeq 2500. Using fastp trimming at Q25 and MiXCR clonotype assembly, TCRdb reanalyzed the public sequencing data and kept in-frame beta chains. Each entry merges the rows of one CDR3 protein and shows their most common DNA and genes. The sample table lists roughly 460,000 distinct CDR3 sequences, over 9.5% of them with a count of one. Less than 15% of the sample comes from the top ten. The time point label of this sample denotes: 45 days after influenza vaccine administration. The source material was PBMCs from blood, sampled roughly 45 days after vaccination. These TCRs come from a man aged 50-60 years who received an inactivated influenza vaccine. Donor details come from another sample of the same person, matched by shared clones.

The V and J genes are TRBV9 and TRBJ2-3; 8 bases map to TRBD2. This CDR3 has 15 residues. V lost 3 bases to trimming and J lost 6 bases; unmatched junction nucleotides: 9. Looked up from germline, CDR1 is SGDLS and CDR2 is YYNGEE. The CDR3 nucleotides read TGTGCCAGCAGCGCGTCCGGGGGGGTTGGGGATACGCAGTATTTT. This translates into CASSASGGVGDTQYF.

The chain recombines TRBV25-1 with TRBJ2-7; the D gene is possibly TRBD1 (6 bases). Per the germline V gene, CDR1 is MGHDK and CDR2 is SYGVNS. The CDR3 totals 14 residues. With 4 bases removed from V and 4 bases from J, the gap between germline ends came to 14 bases. The CDR3 reads CASSGGQTLYEQYF. CDR3 bases: TGTGCCAGCAGTGGGGGACAAACCCTATACGAGCAGTACTTC.

This chain joins TRBV29-1 and TRBJ2-1; the D is unclear. CDR1 and CDR2 from the germline V gene are SQVTM and ANQGSEA. The CDR3 has 13 residues. V gave up 4 bases and J gave up 8 bases, with 15 bases separating them. CDR3: CSVVFDRPHEQFF. The CDR3 DNA reads as TGCAGCGTTGTCTTTGACCGACCCCATGAGCAGTTCTTC.

This clonotype was seen many times. The genes are TRBV7-9 and TRBJ2-7; D is unclear. This CDR3 is 12 amino acids long. V dropped 5 bases and J dropped 3 bases, with 8 bases sitting between them. Per germline, CDR1 SEHNR and CDR2 FQNEAQ (reference sequence). This chain's CDR3 is CASSPPNYEQYF. Here the CDR3 DNA reads TGTGCCAGCAGCCCTCCTAACTACGAGCAGTACTTC.

This clonotype was detected ten times or more. The V gene is TRBV20-1, the J gene TRBJ2-7; D gene ambiguous. CDR1 is DFQATT, CDR2 SNEGSKA, per germline (reference sequence). This CDR3 comprises 11 residues. The V and J ends lost 6 bases and 4 bases respectively, with 10 bases between them. The CDR3 spells CSAFSKYEQYF. The CDR3 DNA is TGCAGTGCGTTTAGCAAATACGAGCAGTACTTC.

This clonotype was detected a few times. This chain links TRBV7-2 with TRBJ1-4; D perhaps matches TRBD1 (6 bases). V lost 3 bases, J lost 8 bases, and 10 bases lay in between. Germline values: CDR1 SGHTA, CDR2 FQGNSA. CDR3 length: 13 residues. CDR3 loop: CASSFRGREKLFF. Here the CDR3 DNA reads TGTGCCAGCAGCTTCAGGGGCAGGGAAAAACTGTTTTTT.

This clonotype has only a few counts. This chain joins TRBV20-1 and TRBJ2-5; tentative D call: TRBD2 (5 bases). V lost 1 base to trimming and J lost 0 bases, with 12 bases between them. CDR3 length equals 15 residues. The germline gives CDR1 DFQATT, CDR2 SNEGSKA (reference sequence). Here the CDR3 DNA reads TGCAGTGCTAGAGCGGCTGGCGGGTACCAAGAGACCCAGTACTTC. Translated: CSARAAGGYQETQYF.

This clonotype was detected many times. The chain is built from TRBV4-3 and TRBJ1-1, with a tentative D call TRBD1 (5 bases). V lost 0 bases to trimming and J lost 1 base, with 12 bases between them. This CDR3 has 16 amino acids. Germline V CDR1 and CDR2: LGHNA, YSLEER. Here the CDR3 reads CASSQDETETNTEAFF. The CDR3 DNA reads as TGCGCCAGCAGCCAAGATGAGACAGAGACGAACACTGAAGCTTTCTTT.

This clonotype has only a few counts. The V call is TRBV5-1, the J call TRBJ1-1; the D is unclear. CDR1 and CDR2 (germline): SGHRS, YFSETQ. Trimming took 4 bases from V and 1 from J, leaving 14 bases between them. The CDR3 length is 15 residues. CDR3 DNA sequence: TGCGCCAGCAGCCTTTCTAGCGGGAGGAACACTGAAGCTTTCTTT. This gives the protein CASSLSSGRNTEAFF. The complete variable domain, with remaining parts taken from reference TRBV5-1 and TRBJ1-1, reads KAGVTQTPRYLIKTRGQQVTLSCSPISGHRSVSWYQQTPGQGLQFLFEYFSETQRNKGNFPGRFSGRQFSNSRSEMNVSTLELGDSALYLCASSLSSGRNTEAFFGQGTRLTVV.

This clonotype has ten or more counts. V gene TRBV20-1 combines with J gene TRBJ2-5, with D possibly called TRBD1 or TRBD2 (5 bases each). CDR3 length equals 16 residues. Trimming removed 3 bases from V and 3 bases from J, with 20 bases in between. CDR1 and CDR2 (germline): DFQATT, SNEGSKA (reference sequence). Here the CDR3 reads CSARPPGTWEKETQYF. DNA of the CDR3: TGCAGTGCTAGGCCACCAGGGACGTGGGAAAAAGAGACCCAGTACTTC.

This clonotype showed up just a few times. This chain uses TRBV12-3 or TRBV12-4 with TRBJ2-4, with D hard to call. The CDR3 is 14 amino acids. V shed 0 bases and J shed 8 bases, with 11 bases lying between them. The CDR3 region has the DNA TGTGCCAGCAGTTTAGCGCTAAGTGCCGACATTCAGTACTTC. This gives the protein CASSLALSADIQYF.

This clonotype showed up many times. The DNA for the CDR3 is TGTGCCAGCAGTTACGGCGGACAGGGGGCCTATGAAAAACTGTTTTTT. Translated: CASSYGGQGAYEKLFF. This chain connects TRBV6-5 to TRBJ1-4; 11 bases match TRBD1. The CDR3 spans 16 residues. The V and J ends lost 2 bases and 6 bases, in that order; junction bases with no gene match: 5. Germline values: CDR1 MNHEY, CDR2 SVGAGI.

This sequence joins TRBV18 and TRBJ2-7, with TRBD2 matching 11 bases. Germline CDR1 is KGHSH and CDR2 is LQKENI. The CDR3 length is 16 residues. The V segment lost 3 bases and the J segment 7 bases; nucleotides outside the gene matches: 11. The CDR3 nucleotides are TGTGCCAGCTCACCGACGAGGCTAGCGGGGGGATTAGAGCAGTACTTC. It is translated as CASSPTRLAGGLEQYF. Full variable domain (outside the CDR3, taken from reference TRBV18 and TRBJ2-7): NAGVMQNPRHLVRRRGQEARLRCSPMKGHSHVYWYRQLPEEGLKFMVYLQKENIIDESGMPKERFSAEFPKEGPSILRIQQVVRGDSAAYFCASSPTRLAGGLEQYFGPGTRLTVT.

This clonotype turned up a few times. The chain recombines TRBV6-6 with TRBJ1-2; D gene ambiguous. The germline V gene encodes CDR1 MNHNY and CDR2 SVGAGI (reference sequence). This CDR3 contains 13 residues. V shed 0 bases and J shed 8 bases, with 10 bases lying between them. CDR3 region: CASSYSAGRGYTF. CDR3 sequence (DNA): TGTGCCAGCAGTTACTCGGCCGGGAGGGGCTACACCTTC.

This clonotype has ten or more counts. The chain links TRBV5-1 to TRBJ1-3; D unresolved. Germline values: CDR1 SGHRS, CDR2 YFSETQ. The V end lost 0 bases, the J end lost 1 base, and 8 bases lay between the germline ends. The CDR3 sequence is 15 residues long. DNA of the CDR3: TGCGCCAGCAGCTTGGGGCGTGGATCTGGAAACACCATATATTTT. This gives the protein CASSLGRGSGNTIYF.

This clonotype has only a few counts. The chain couples TRBV29-1 to TRBJ2-7, with D tentatively TRBD2 (5 bases). The germline V gene has CDR1 SQVTM and CDR2 ANQGSEA. V was cut by 3 bases and J by 9 bases, with 18 bases left in between. The CDR3 extends over 13 amino acids. The CDR3 region is CSVEEASVGGQYF. DNA for the CDR3: TGCAGCGTTGAGGAGGCCTCAGTCGGAGGGCAGTACTTC.

As concerns this clonotype: It may be a read error: a sequence one base away is much more abundant. This rearrangement joins TRBV20-1 to TRBJ2-1; D is undetermined. CDR1 is DFQATT, CDR2 SNEGSKA, per germline (reference sequence). V dropped 5 bases and J dropped 9 bases, with 17 bases sitting between them. The CDR3 totals 13 residues. CDR3 sequence (DNA): TGCAGTGCTCCCCGTTCCAGCGTCATTGAGCAGTTCTTC. Translating gives CSAPRSSVIEQFF.

The table lists this clonotype with many counts. This rearrangement joins TRBV6-5 to TRBJ1-5; no clear D gene. There are 14 residues in the CDR3. V lost 0 bases and J 11 bases, leaving 14 bases between the germline ends. CDR1 and CDR2 from the germline V gene are MNHEY and SVGAGI. CDR3: CASSYSVSPTSQHF. The CDR3 region has the DNA TGTGCCAGCAGTTACTCGGTCAGCCCGACGTCCCAGCATTTT.

This clonotype appeared a few times. The chain uses TRBV7-2 and TRBJ2-1; no reliable D call. Germline V gene sequence: CDR1 SGHTA, CDR2 FQGNSA. The germline V and J ends were trimmed by 3 bases and 9 bases, with 12 bases remaining between them. CDR3 length: 13 residues. For the CDR3, the DNA is TGTGCCAGCAGCTTGACCGGATCATCTGAGCAGTTCTTC. Protein sequence: CASSLTGSSEQFF.

The chain joins TRBV10-3 to TRBJ1-6; D gene uncertain. The CDR3 extends over 18 amino acids. Trimming left V 0 bases short and J 0 bases short, with 12 bases between. Germline CDR1 ENHRY, CDR2 SYGVKD. The chain's CDR3 is CAISESRRRSSYNSPLHF. In DNA, the CDR3 is TGTGCCATCAGTGAGTCGCGCAGACGGAGCTCCTATAATTCACCCCTCCACTTT.

The V and J genes are TRBV10-3 and TRBJ2-7, with 7 bases matching TRBD1. The CDR3 is 12 residues long. Germline-derived CDR1 and CDR2 are ENHRY and SYGVKD. V was pared by 8 bases and J by 3 bases, with 4 bases of the junction left unmatched. This CDR3 reads CAIRDRDYEQYF. CDR3 sequence (DNA): TGTGCCATCCGGGACAGAGACTACGAGCAGTACTTC.

The V gene is TRBV7-3, the J gene TRBJ2-2; TRBD2 matches at 7 bases. V lost 2 bases to trimming and J lost 0 bases; unmatched junction nucleotides: 3. The CDR3 totals 16 residues. Germline assignment: CDR1 SGHTA and CDR2 FQGTGA. CDR3 sequence (DNA): TGTGCCAGCAGCTTAGTAGCGGGTCCGAACACCGGGGAGCTGTTTTTT. As protein: CASSLVAGPNTGELFF.

V usage is TRBV9 and J usage is TRBJ1-2, with D uncertain. CDR3 length: 13 residues. V lost 3 bases and J lost 5, with 11 bases in between. Germline CDR1 and CDR2: SGDLS and YYNGEE. CDR3 loop: CASSAEPEYGYTF. Here the CDR3 DNA reads TGTGCCAGCAGCGCGGAACCTGAATATGGCTACACCTTC.

This clonotype was recorded a few times. The chain couples TRBV2 to TRBJ1-5, with 8 bases fitting TRBD1. V was clipped by 1 base and J by 6 bases; unmatched bases: 11. The germline gives CDR1 SNHLY, CDR2 FYNNEI. This CDR3 is 17 amino acids long. CDR3 protein: CASSEDDRGRLSQPQHF. CDR3 sequence (DNA): TGTGCCAGCAGTGAAGATGACAGGGGTCGACTTAGTCAGCCCCAGCATTTT.

The J gene is TRBJ2-5, the V gene TRBV12-3 or TRBV12-4, with 7 bases lining up with TRBD1. The V and J ends lost 8 bases and 0 bases, in that order; junction bases with no gene match: 9. The CDR3 loop spans 15 amino acids. CDR3 loop: CASRDGTAYQETQYF. The CDR3 DNA follows: TGTGCCAGCCGAGACGGGACAGCGTACCAAGAGACCCAGTACTTC.

This chain connects TRBV7-2 to TRBJ1-5, with 8 bases lining up with TRBD1. The CDR3 runs to 14 residues. Germline trimming cut 1 base from V and 6 bases from J; bases unmatched to any gene: 2. Per germline, CDR1 SGHTA and CDR2 FQGNSA. CDR3 in DNA: TGTGCCAGCAGCTTAGGGGACAGGCGTCAGCCCCAGCATTTT. It is translated as CASSLGDRRQPQHF.

This clonotype appeared a few times. The chain recombines TRBV4-2 with TRBJ2-7; TRBD2 agrees at 9 bases. Germline V lookup: CDR1 LGHNA, CDR2 YNFKEQ. V gave up 4 bases and J gave up 5 bases; unmatched junction bases: 9. This CDR3 has 15 residues. CDR3 nucleotide sequence: TGTGCCAGCAGCCCGGAGGCGGGAGGGAGGGACGAGCAGTACTTC. Encoded protein: CASSPEAGGRDEQYF.

The chain uses TRBV7-2 and TRBJ2-7; weak D call: TRBD2 (5 bases). With 5 bases removed from V and 3 bases from J, the gap between germline ends came to 14 bases. This CDR3 comprises 14 residues. Germline V gene data show CDR1 as SGHTA and CDR2 as FQGNSA. In DNA, the CDR3 is TGTGCCAGCAGCGACGTAGCCGGGATCTACGAGCAGTACTTC. Amino acid sequence: CASSDVAGIYEQYF.

This clonotype showed up many times. The V and J genes are TRBV20-1 and TRBJ2-7; the D gene is possibly TRBD1 (6 bases). The CDR3 has 12 amino acids. Looked up from germline, CDR1 is DFQATT and CDR2 is SNEGSKA (reference sequence). Trimming left V 6 bases short and J 1 base short, with 10 bases between. As DNA, the CDR3 is TGCAGTGCCCCACAGGGATCCTACGAGCAGTACTTC. It is translated as CSAPQGSYEQYF.